The 13 T cell receptor beta chains in this list originate from one sample, sequenced in a study of blood T cell repertoires in COVID-19. Sequencing used immunoSEQ multiplex PCR; TCRdb keeps in-frame clones, though not all of them. Altogether around 31,000 clones are present, roughly 87% being singletons, with the ten largest covering approximately 30%. Sequencing was done on a sample of peripheral blood. The source of these receptors is a man older than 75 with acute or convalescent COVID-19.

The gene calls are TRBV7-8 and TRBJ2-7; possibly TRBD1 for D (6 bases). V shed 1 base and J shed 2 bases, with 9 bases lying between them. The CDR3 runs to 14 residues. The germline V gene has CDR1 SGHVS and CDR2 FQNEAQ. CDR3 in amino acids: CASSLEWGPYEQYF. The DNA of the CDR3 is TGTGCCAGCAGCTTAGAATGGGGGCCCTACGAGCAGTACTTC.

The rearrangement joins TRBV19 to TRBJ1-3; the D gene is possibly TRBD1 (6 bases). V was clipped by 3 bases and J by 4 bases, with 7 bases between them. Germline V CDR1 and CDR2: LNHDA, SQIVND (reference sequence). CDR3 length equals 13 residues. CDR3 region: CASSMGHGNTIYF. The CDR3, as DNA: TGTGCCAGTAGTATGGGACACGGAAACACCATATATTTT.

The chain employs TRBV9 and TRBJ2-5; the D gene is possibly TRBD1 (6 bases). The CDR3 runs 14 residues. The V end lost 7 bases, the J end lost 4 bases, and 17 bases lay between the germline ends. The germline V gene encodes CDR1 SGDLS and CDR2 YYNGEE. In DNA, the CDR3 is TGTGCCAGCGGCGAAGGGGGTCTTGCAGAGACCCAGTACTTC. Translation: CASGEGGLAETQYF.

This clone was counted only a few times. The chain is built from TRBV28 and TRBJ2-1, with D perhaps matching TRBD2 (7 bases). The CDR3 spans 16 residues. Germline values: CDR1 MDHEN, CDR2 SYDVKM. Trimming took 6 bases from V and 10 from J, leaving 25 bases between them. The CDR3 DNA reads TGTGCCAGCAGCACTAGGGGGGGGACCCCCCCAAGGGAGCAGTTCTTC. Amino acids: CASSTRGGTPPREQFF. Supplemented by reference TRBV28 and TRBJ2-1, the full variable domain reads DVKVTQSSRYLVKRTGEKVFLECVQDMDHENMFWYRQDPGLGLRLIYFSYDVKMKEKGDIPEGYSVSREKKERFSLILESASTNQTSMYLCASSTRGGTPPREQFFGPGTRLTVL.

This chain connects TRBV29-1 to TRBJ2-1; TRBD1 matches at 9 bases. The CDR3 is 14 residues long. V lost 8 bases, J lost 4 bases, and 9 bases stayed unmatched. Germline CDR1 SQVTM, CDR2 ANQGSEA. For the CDR3, the DNA is TGCAGCACTGAGGGACAGGGTTTATACAATGAGCAGTTCTTC. Translating it yields CSTEGQGLYNEQFF.

The V gene is TRBV4-1, the J gene TRBJ2-7, with a possible D match to TRBD1 (6 bases). The germline gives CDR1 MGHRA, CDR2 YSYEKL. Trimming took off 4 bases at V and 3 bases at J, with 10 bases between the two ends. The CDR3 extends over 13 amino acids. CDR3 sequence (DNA): TGCGCCAGCAGCCTCATCAGGGGCTACGAGCAGTACTTC. It translates to CASSLIRGYEQYF.

A single count supports this clone. The gene calls are TRBV12-2 and TRBJ2-1; the D call in the table, TRBD2, was not verified against the DNA. TRBV12-2 is described as a pseudogene. The CDR3 covers 19 residues. CDR3 sequence reads: CASRLPGLAGVSLLCEQFF. The CDR3 coding sequence is TGTGCAAGTCGCCTTCCGGGACTAGCGGGAGTGAGTCTCCTTTGTGAGCAGTTCTTC.

The chain links TRBV5-1 to TRBJ1-2; 7 nucleotides line up with TRBD1. V gave up 0 bases and J gave up 5 bases; unmatched junction bases: 10. This CDR3 contains 16 residues. Germline values: CDR1 SGHRS, CDR2 YFSETQ. CDR3 nucleotides: TGCGCCAGCAGCTTGGGCCCGGCAGGGGGGAGGTATGGCTACACCTTC. It translates to CASSLGPAGGRYGYTF. The whole variable domain, filled in from reference TRBV5-1 and TRBJ1-2, reads KAGVTQTPRYLIKTRGQQVTLSCSPISGHRSVSWYQQTPGQGLQFLFEYFSETQRNKGNFPGRFSGRQFSNSRSEMNVSTLELGDSALYLCASSLGPAGGRYGYTFGSGTRLTVV.

This chain links TRBV19 with TRBJ2-5; TRBD2 agrees at 8 bases. V gave up 9 bases and J gave up 1 base; unmatched junction bases: 7. The V gene's germline CDR1 is LNHDA and CDR2 SQIVND (reference sequence). CDR3 length equals 14 residues. CDR3 sequence (DNA): TGTGCCAGCAATGGCGGGAGGAGCCAAGAGACCCAGTACTTC. It specifies CASNGGRSQETQYF.

V usage is TRBV11-2 and J usage is TRBJ1-1; weak D call: TRBD1 (5 bases). V lost 0 bases and J 3 bases, leaving 8 bases between the germline ends. The CDR3 runs to 14 residues. In germline, CDR1 is SGHAT, CDR2 FQNNGV. CDR3 in amino acids: CASSLEPRDTEAFF. CDR3 nucleotide sequence: TGTGCCAGCAGCTTAGAGCCCAGGGACACTGAAGCTTTCTTT.

The rearrangement uses TRBV6-1 and TRBJ2-3, with D perhaps TRBD1 (5 bases). The CDR3 is 14 amino acids. From germline, CDR1 is MNHNS and CDR2 SASEGT. Trimming shortened V by 5 bases and J by 2 bases, and 11 bases separated the two germline ends. The CDR3 DNA sequence: TGTGCCAGCAGTTTTGACAGCCCCACAGATACGCAGTATTTT. It encodes CASSFDSPTDTQYF.

DNA for the CDR3: TGTGCCAGCAGCCCCCGTAAAAGCGGGGCCACCGGGGAGCTGTTTTTT. It encodes CASSPRKSGATGELFF. This chain joins TRBV11-3 and TRBJ2-2, with TRBD2 matching 7 bases. Trimming removed 5 bases from V and 4 bases from J; junction bases left unmatched: 10. CDR1 is SGHNT and CDR2 is YENEEA in the germline V gene. This CDR3 spans 16 amino acids.

The CDR3 coding sequence is TGTGCCAGTAGTACCGGGACAGCGGGGGAGCTGTTTTTT. Translation: CASSTGTAGELFF. The chain uses TRBV19 and TRBJ2-2; 7 bases are a match to TRBD1. CDR3 length equals 13 residues. Trimming at V came to 4 bases and at J to 8 bases, leaving 4 bases not matched to a gene. Looked up from germline, CDR1 is LNHDA and CDR2 is SQIVND (reference sequence).